The 18 T cell receptor beta chains given below trace back to one sample, sequenced in a study of blood T cell repertoires in COVID-19. Data came from immunoSEQ multiplex PCR; TCRdb stores just in-frame clones and leaves some out. The table lists fewer than 250,000 clones, more than 80% of them singletons. The sequenced sample consisted of PBMCs or T cells enriched from blood (not recorded which). These receptors originate from a man in his 60s who had recovered from COVID-19.

This chain connects TRBV19 to TRBJ1-1, with D possibly matching TRBD1 (6 bases). The germline V gene has CDR1 LNHDA and CDR2 SQIVND (reference sequence). This CDR3 is 14 amino acids long. V was pared by 7 bases and J by 6 bases, with 18 bases between. DNA for the CDR3: TGTGCCAGTACCCCGAGGCGGGGGCTCGCTGAAGCTTTCTTT. It yields the protein CASTPRRGLAEAFF. Using reference TRBV19 and TRBJ1-1 for the parts outside the CDR3, the full variable domain is DGGITQSPKYLFRKEGQNVTLSCEQNLNHDAMYWYRQDPGQGLRLIYYSQIVNDFQKGDIAEGYSVSREKKESFPLTVTSAQKNPTAFYLCASTPRRGLAEAFFGQGTRLTVV.

The chain combines TRBV5-4 with TRBJ1-6, with a possible D match to TRBD1 (5 bases). The CDR3 covers 14 residues. Germline V gene lookup returns CDR1 SGHNT and CDR2 YYREEE (reference sequence). V dropped 3 bases and J dropped 9 bases, with 13 bases sitting between them. The CDR3 is CASSYTGPGSPLHF. In nucleotides, the CDR3 is TGTGCCAGCAGCTACACAGGTCCCGGTTCACCCCTCCACTTT.

This rearrangement joins TRBV2 to TRBJ1-6, with D unclear. The CDR3 extends over 15 amino acids. In germline, CDR1 is SNHLY, CDR2 FYNNEI. Trimming left V 2 bases short and J 9 bases short, with 14 bases between. DNA of the CDR3: TGTGCCAGCAGTGAATCGGGATCACTTGGTTCACCCCTCCACTTT. Translated, it gives CASSESGSLGSPLHF. Using reference TRBV2 and TRBJ1-6 for the parts outside the CDR3, the full variable domain is EPEVTQTPSHQVTQMGQEVILRCVPISNHLYFYWYRQILGQKVEFLVSFYNNEISEKSEIFDDQFSVERPDGSNFTLKIRSTKLEDSAMYFCASSESGSLGSPLHFGNGTRLTVT.

This clone has just one count. This CDR3 reads CASSTGQTYGYTF. In DNA, the CDR3 is TGTGCCAGCAGCACAGGCCAAACTTATGGCTACACCTTC. The chain employs TRBV2 and TRBJ1-2; TRBD1 is a possible D gene (5 bases). V was cut by 6 bases and J by 5 bases, with 13 bases left in between. The V gene's germline CDR1 is SNHLY and CDR2 FYNNEI. This CDR3 region has 13 residues.

The chain combines TRBV5-6 with TRBJ2-3; 10 bases match TRBD2. The CDR3 runs to 16 residues. The junction had 4 bases not matched to a gene; V was cut back by 3 bases and J by 0 bases. From germline, CDR1 is SGHDT and CDR2 YYEEEE. CDR3 loop: CASSSLAGSSTDTQYF. The CDR3 nucleotides read TGTGCCAGCAGCTCACTAGCGGGGTCTAGCACAGATACGCAGTATTTT.

The V gene is TRBV19, the J gene TRBJ1-6, with 7 bases lining up with TRBD1. V trimming: 5 bases; J trimming: 5 bases; junction bases outside the gene matches: 6. This CDR3 has 15 residues. In germline, CDR1 is LNHDA, CDR2 SQIVND (reference sequence). This CDR3 reads CASSLDRFNNSPLHF. The CDR3 coding sequence is TGTGCCAGTAGTTTGGACAGGTTCAATAATTCACCCCTCCACTTT.

This clone was seen only a few times. The chain carries TRBV19 and TRBJ2-2; 10 bases align to TRBD2. The CDR3 has 17 residues. The V gene end was trimmed by 3 bases and the J gene end by 1 base; junction bases not matched to a gene: 5. Germline V lookup: CDR1 LNHDA, CDR2 SQIVND (reference sequence). In nucleotides, the CDR3 is TGTGCCAGTAGTATGTCTAGCGGGGGCCGGAACACCGGGGAGCTGTTTTTT. This translates into CASSMSSGGRNTGELFF.

The CDR3 here is CASSLTGRPNNSPLHF. The CDR3 coding sequence is TGTGCCAGCAGCTTAACGGGGCGGCCGAATAATTCACCCCTCCACTTT. The chain couples TRBV7-3 to TRBJ1-6, with D tentatively TRBD1 (5 bases). The germline V and J ends were trimmed by 0 bases and 5 bases, with 11 bases remaining between them. The CDR3 runs to 16 residues. Per germline, CDR1 SGHTA and CDR2 FQGTGA.

The genes are TRBV5-6 and TRBJ2-1; D may be TRBD1 (5 bases). V was shortened by 0 bases and J by 4 bases, with 8 bases between the two germline ends. Germline CDR1 SGHDT, CDR2 YYEEEE. CDR3 size: 14 residues. The CDR3: CASSLGQRYNEQFF. CDR3 DNA sequence: TGTGCCAGCAGCTTGGGACAGCGATACAATGAGCAGTTCTTC.

This chain joins TRBV20-1 and TRBJ1-2, with D tentatively TRBD1 (5 bases). Trimming cost V 3 bases and J 4 bases, with 21 bases left between them. Germline CDR1 reads DFQATT; CDR2 reads SNEGSKA (reference sequence). This CDR3 contains 16 residues. The CDR3 sequence: CSASPLGQGGGYGYTF. The CDR3, as DNA: TGCAGTGCTAGTCCCCTGGGGCAGGGTGGTGGCTATGGCTACACCTTC.

CDR3 sequence: CASSSGQNTGELFF. The DNA of the CDR3 is TGCGCCAGCAGCAGCGGCCAGAACACCGGGGAGCTGTTTTTT. The V call is TRBV5-1, the J call TRBJ2-2; maybe TRBD2 (5 bases). The CDR3 covers 14 residues. V was clipped by 4 bases and J by 1 base, with 8 bases between them. CDR1 and CDR2 from the germline V gene are SGHRS and YFSETQ.

The chain joins TRBV19 to TRBJ1-6, with a possible D match to TRBD1 (5 bases). Germline lookup yields CDR1 LNHDA and CDR2 SQIVND (reference sequence). The ends were cut back, 6 bases at V and 6 bases at J, with 12 bases in the middle. The CDR3 runs to 14 residues. The CDR3, as DNA: TGTGCCAGTAGCAGGGATTTCGGTAATTCACCCCTCCACTTT. As protein: CASSRDFGNSPLHF. Combining the CDR3 with reference TRBV19 and TRBJ1-6 gives the whole variable domain DGGITQSPKYLFRKEGQNVTLSCEQNLNHDAMYWYRQDPGQGLRLIYYSQIVNDFQKGDIAEGYSVSREKKESFPLTVTSAQKNPTAFYLCASSRDFGNSPLHFGNGTRLTVT.

The rearrangement uses TRBV6-5 and TRBJ2-5, with 9 bases identical to TRBD1. With V trimmed by 6 bases and J by 3 bases, 2 bases remained unmatched. Germline lookup yields CDR1 MNHEY and CDR2 SVGAGI. CDR3 length: 13 residues. The DNA for the CDR3 is TGTGCCAGCAGGGGGACAGGGAAAGAGACCCAGTACTTC. This sequence encodes CASRGTGKETQYF.

This clone was found a few times. V usage is TRBV10-2 and J usage is TRBJ1-1; no definite D call. The CDR3 loop spans 13 amino acids. Trimming removed 8 bases at V and 2 bases at J, with 12 bases between. Germline CDR1 WSHSY, CDR2 SAAADI. CDR3 sequence: CASGHRVNTEAFF. The CDR3 DNA reads as TGCGCCAGCGGTCACAGAGTAAACACTGAAGCTTTCTTT.

The chain is built from TRBV2 and TRBJ1-2; TRBD1 agrees at 10 bases. Looked up from germline, CDR1 is SNHLY and CDR2 is FYNNEI. The J segment lost 4 bases and the V segment lost 6 bases, leaving 11 bases of the junction unmatched. This CDR3 has 16 amino acids. The CDR3 loop reads CASRERGQGNFYGYTF. CDR3 coding DNA: TGTGCCAGCAGGGAAAGGGGACAGGGGAACTTCTATGGCTACACCTTC.

The chain recombines TRBV10-3 with TRBJ1-1; D is possibly TRBD1 (5 bases). V dropped 4 bases and J dropped 4 bases, with 10 bases sitting between them. Looked up from germline, CDR1 is ENHRY and CDR2 is SYGVKD. The CDR3 extends over 13 amino acids. The CDR3, as DNA: TGTGCCATCAGTGGGCAGGGCGGCACTGAAGCTTTCTTT. Translated: CAISGQGGTEAFF.

This clone was detected only a few times. The rearrangement joins TRBV3-1 (or the pseudogene TRBV3-2) to TRBJ2-7, with 9 positions matching TRBD1. CDR1 and CDR2 from the germline V gene are LGHDT and YNNKEL (reference sequence). With 0 bases clipped from V and 5 bases from J, the junction kept 5 bases outside the gene matches. This CDR3 contains 15 residues. Here the CDR3 reads CASSQDWTGVHEQYF. As DNA, the CDR3 is TGTGCCAGCAGCCAAGACTGGACAGGGGTACACGAGCAGTACTTC.

The chain employs TRBV10-2 and TRBJ1-5; 7 bases are a match to TRBD1. Trimming took 0 bases from V and 0 from J; bases not matched to a gene: 5. The CDR3 totals 17 residues. Per germline, CDR1 WSHSY and CDR2 SAAADI. The CDR3 DNA reads as TGCGCCAGCAGTGAGTCGGGGGACAGCCATAGCAATCAGCCCCAGCATTTT. As protein: CASSESGDSHSNQPQHF.